Detailed here is one TCR beta chain. Its matching antigen is unknown. This entry belongs to a study of post-analysis software for immune sequencing data. Prepared libraries of TCR beta cDNA carried unique molecular identifiers. TCRdb recomputed calls from the PCR reads with MiXCR, one row per CDR3 protein. The sample consists of 400,000 to 500,000 distinct CDR3 sequences, 35% to 45% of them appearing once. Findings and limits, study-wide: About five TRBV segments, including TRBV5-6, TRBV5-1 and TRBV20-1, were more frequent in patients than controls.

Germline lookup yields CDR1 MNHEY and CDR2 SVGEGT. The CDR3 sequence is 16 residues long. Trimming removed 5 bases at V and 4 bases at J, with 18 bases between. This clonotype originated in a girl aged 2-15 years with multiple sclerosis. This chain joins TRBV6-2 or TRBV6-3 and TRBJ1-5; D is unresolved. The sample comprised blood. The CDR3 spells CASSPIIRPKNQPQHF. CDR3 nucleotides: TGTGCCAGCAGTCCCATCATTAGACCCAAGAATCAGCCCCAGCATTTT.